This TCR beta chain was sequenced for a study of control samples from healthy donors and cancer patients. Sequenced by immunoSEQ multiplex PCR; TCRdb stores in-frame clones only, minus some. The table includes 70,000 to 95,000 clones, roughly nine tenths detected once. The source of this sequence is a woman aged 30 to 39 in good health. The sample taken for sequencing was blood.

The CDR3 loop is CASSLERTVLYF. In DNA form, the CDR3 reads TGTGCCAGCAGCTTAGAACGCACAGTATTGTACTTC. The V gene is TRBV11-2, the J gene TRBJ2-4; D ambiguous. Per germline, CDR1 SGHAT and CDR2 FQNNGV. Between the trimmed V and J ends, which lost 0 bases and 15 bases, there was a span of 12 bases. This CDR3 region has 12 residues.